This TCR beta chain was recovered during a study of blood T cell repertoires in COVID-19. V was cut by 3 bases and J by 4 bases, with 11 bases left in between. Germline V gene lookup returns CDR1 SGDLS and CDR2 YYNGEE. The CDR3 has 14 residues. Residents of about two dozen US areas, aged roughly 18 to 90 years, made up the participants. Authors' processing steps: It was from reference gene primer amplification that nucleated cell counts were estimated. TCRdb's table, derived via immunoSEQ multiplex PCR, lists solely in-frame clones and lacks some. The V and J calls and the clone size are those of that table, but D and trimming were determined from the DNA. The repertoire holds hundreds of thousands of clones, with more than 90% as singletons.

Sequenced: PBMCs or T cells enriched from blood (not recorded which). This sequence originates from a man in his fifties or sixties who had recovered from COVID-19. This chain connects TRBV9 to TRBJ1-5, with D uncertain. CDR3 protein: CASSGGRTNQPQHF. In nucleotides, the CDR3 is TGTGCCAGCAGCGGTGGACGGACTAATCAGCCCCAGCATTTT. The variable domain in full, with the rest retrieved from reference TRBV9 and TRBJ1-5, is DSGVTQTPKHLITATGQRVTLRCSPRSGDLSVYWYQQSLDQGLQFLIQYYNGEERAKGNILERFSAQQFPDLHSELNLSSLELGDSALYFCASSGGRTNQPQHFGDGTRLSIL.